The rows below give T cell receptor beta chains drawn from one sample of a study of shared clonotypes between healthy human individuals. Some clones are missing from TCRdb's copy, which holds only in-frame ones; the method was immunoSEQ multiplex PCR. The sample includes under 1,100,000 clones, around 75% of them seen just once. Sequences were obtained from memory CD4+ T cells sorted from blood. These receptors were taken from a man between 18 and 29 years old in good health. CDR3s leave out the opening cysteine and the closing phenylalanine or tryptophan. Clone size is stated in some rows and not others, as once, few, many or a class when expanded.

j_gene | abundance | v_gene | CDR3aa
TRBJ1-4 | NA | TRBV7-2 | ASSLGHSSGEKLF
TRBJ1-2 | NA | TRBV28 | ASIHGQGRYGYT
TRBJ2-5 | NA | TRBV7-2 | ASSTGGGETQY
TRBJ2-7 | NA | TRBV10-3 | AIRDRGEQY
TRBJ1-2 | NA | TRBV5-6 | ASSWDRSDYGYT
TRBJ1-6 | NA | TRBV30 | AWSANQSPLH
TRBJ2-3 | NA | TRBV4-1 | ASSQDRGGPTDTQY
TRBJ1-4 | few | TRBV5-5 | ASSLSGGQYEKLF
TRBJ2-1 | NA | TRBV6-1 | ASRYGGPLTNEQF
TRBJ1-1 | NA | TRBV29-1 | SANRGLGEAF
TRBJ2-5 | NA | TRBV4-2 | ASSPDRGETQY
TRBJ2-3 | NA | TRBV11-2 | ASSVRGGTTDTQY
TRBJ1-6 | NA | TRBV14 | ASSQRQNSPLH
TRBJ2-7 | NA | TRBV2 | ASSTILAGHEQY
TRBJ2-1 | NA | TRBV4-1 | ASSQGGLYNEQF
TRBJ2-3 | NA | TRBV4-1 | ASSQERLAGRSSTDTQY
TRBJ1-2 | NA | TRBV2 | ASSEAENYGYT
TRBJ2-2 | NA | TRBV6-5 | ASSYARGIAGELF
TRBJ2-7 | NA | TRBV4-1 | ASSQDNRGRNEQY